This T cell receptor beta chain was observed in a study of blood T cell repertoires in COVID-19. Looking at the study overall: The origin of the acute and convalescent COVID-19 samples was the United States, Italy and Spain. Sample material is recorded as cDNA or gDNA derived from T cells, B-cell-depleted T cells, or PBMCs.

V lost 4 bases and J 5 bases, leaving 9 bases between the germline ends. Germline V gene lookup returns CDR1 MDHEN and CDR2 SYDVKM. The CDR3 extends over 13 amino acids. Authors' methods: Estimation of nucleated cell counts was performed using reference gene primer amplification. Clones were read by immunoSEQ multiplex PCR, and TCRdb kept only the in-frame ones, dropping some. V, J and clone size were drawn from that table, and D and trimming were deduced from the DNA. Among some 40,000 clones, around four fifths were seen once, and the ten largest hold 38%. This chain joins TRBV28 and TRBJ1-5; D may be TRBD1 (5 bases). The source of this sequence is an elderly man with active or convalescent COVID-19. The source material was peripheral blood. CDR3 sequence reads: CASSSGTDQPQHF. The CDR3 nucleotides are TGTGCCAGCAGTTCAGGGACTGATCAGCCCCAGCATTTT.